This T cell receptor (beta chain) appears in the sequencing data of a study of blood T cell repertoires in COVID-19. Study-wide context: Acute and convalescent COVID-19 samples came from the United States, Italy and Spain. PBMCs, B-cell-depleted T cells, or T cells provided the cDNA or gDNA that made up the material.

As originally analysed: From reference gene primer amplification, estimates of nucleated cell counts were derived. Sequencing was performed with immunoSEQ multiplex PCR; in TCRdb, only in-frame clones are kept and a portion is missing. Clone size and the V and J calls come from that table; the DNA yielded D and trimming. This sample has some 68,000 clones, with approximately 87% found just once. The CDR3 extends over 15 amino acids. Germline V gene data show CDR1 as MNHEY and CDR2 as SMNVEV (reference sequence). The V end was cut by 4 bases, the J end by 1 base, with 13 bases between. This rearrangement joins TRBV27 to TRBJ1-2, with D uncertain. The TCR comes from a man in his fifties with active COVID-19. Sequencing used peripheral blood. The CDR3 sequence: CASSSVAAGNYGYTF. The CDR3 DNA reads TGTGCCAGCAGTTCCGTGGCGGCCGGTAACTATGGCTACACCTTC.